This is a list of T cell receptor beta chains from one sample in a study of vaccination and CD4 T cells after COVID-19. TCRdb re-called the PCR reads with MiXCR, one entry per CDR3 protein. The table includes fewer than 8,500 distinct CDR3 sequences, roughly two fifths detected once. Their antigen targets remain unknown. Sample: CD4+ T cells from blood, cultured in vitro. These receptor sequences come from a human donor in good health. The CDR3 runs from the conserved cysteine through the conserved F or W. A D gene is named only where the DNA matches it firmly. Clone size is given for some rows only: seen once, a few or many times, or a class if the clone is expanded.

d_gene	abundance	v_gene	j_gene	len	CDR3aa	CDR3nt
TRBD1	few	TRBV20-1	TRBJ2-7	13	CSAMGGQGWEQYF	TGCAGTGCTATGGGGGGACAGGGATGGGAGCAGTACTTC
TRBD1	few	TRBV7-9	TRBJ1-6	16	CASSLKGARIDSPLHF	TGTGCCAGCAGCCTAAAGGGGGCTAGAATAGATTCACCCCTCCACTTT
.	.	TRBV10-3	TRBJ1-5	15	CAISESTPGGQPQHF	TGTGCCATCAGTGAGTCGACCCCCGGCGGTCAGCCCCAGCATTTT
TRBD1	.	TRBV27	TRBJ1-6	15	CASPLGGTGCSPLHF	TGTGCCAGCCCCCTTGGAGGGACAGGTTGTTCACCCCTCCACTTT
TRBD1	.	TRBV12-3/TRBV12-4	TRBJ1-5	16	CASSDSTGVASQPQHF	TGTGCCAGCAGTGACTCCACAGGGGTGGCAAGCCAGCCCCAGCATTTT
TRBD2	.	TRBV19	TRBJ2-5	14	CASSNGLVQETQYF	TGTGCCAGTAGTAACGGACTAGTACAAGAGACCCAGTACTTC
TRBD1	.	TRBV24-1	TRBJ1-1	13	CATSDGQGDEAFF	TGTGCCACCAGTGATGGACAGGGGGATGAAGCTTTCTTT
TRBD2	.	TRBV20-1	TRBJ2-7	14	CSAELAGGLGEQYF	TGCAGTGCCGAACTAGCGGGAGGGTTGGGGGAGCAGTACTTC
.	.	TRBV19	TRBJ2-2	12	CASSMGSGELFF	TGTGCCAGTAGTATGGGTTCCGGGGAGCTGTTTTTT
.	.	TRBV6-2/TRBV6-3	TRBJ2-1	12	CASSDRYNEQFF	TGTGCCAGCAGCGACCGATACAATGAGCAGTTCTTC
.	.	TRBV20-1	TRBJ2-4	13	CSAPGPLRDIQYF	TGCAGTGCCCCGGGACCGCTCAGAGACATTCAGTACTTC
TRBD1	.	TRBV7-2	TRBJ2-7	15	CASSSQGQGGYEQYF	TGTGCCAGCAGTTCACAAGGACAGGGAGGCTACGAGCAGTACTTC
TRBD2	.	TRBV20-1	TRBJ2-3	15	CSAMETSGYTDTQYF	TGCAGTGCTATGGAGACTAGCGGGTACACAGATACGCAGTATTTT
TRBD1	.	TRBV15	TRBJ1-2	16	CATSRDSLDRVGGYTF	TGTGCCACCAGCAGAGATTCCCTTGACAGGGTCGGCGGCTACACCTTC
TRBD1	few	TRBV19	TRBJ2-7	14	CASSITPQGAEQYF	TGTGCCAGTAGTATCACTCCACAGGGGGCCGAGCAGTACTTC
.	.	TRBV6-5	TRBJ1-1	18	CASSYSVWGRGMNTEAFF	TGTGCCAGCAGTTACTCGGTCTGGGGGCGCGGGATGAACACTGAAGCTTTCTTT
.	.	TRBV5-1	TRBJ2-7	12	CASSPPSYEQYF	TGCGCCAGCAGCCCGCCCTCCTACGAGCAGTACTTC
.	few	TRBV6-1	TRBJ2-2	14	CAGTFSSNTGELFF	TGTGCCGGAACCTTCAGTTCCAACACCGGGGAGCTGTTTTTT
.	few	TRBV6-1	TRBJ1-2	14	CASSPDTTIYGYTF	TGTGCCAGCTCTCCGGACACTACCATCTATGGCTACACCTTC
.	.	TRBV7-2	TRBJ2-3	16	CASSLVGDTSTDTQYF	TGTGCCAGCAGCTTAGTGGGGGATACTAGCACAGATACGCAGTATTTT
.	.	TRBV7-9	TRBJ1-2	12	CASSNRDYGYTF	TGTGCCAGCAGCAACCGGGACTATGGCTACACCTTC
.	.	TRBV5-1	TRBJ1-2	15	CASSYDQGSNYGYTF	TGCGCCAGCAGCTACGACCAAGGCAGTAACTATGGCTACACCTTC
.	.	TRBV6-2/TRBV6-3	TRBJ2-5	14	CASSRGGIQETQYF	TGTGCCAGTTCAAGGGGGGGCATCCAAGAGACCCAGTACTTC
.	few	TRBV6-1	TRBJ1-4	14	CASSLRAPHEKLFF	TGTGCCAGCAGTCTCCGGGCCCCACATGAAAAACTGTTTTTT
TRBD2	.	TRBV12-3/TRBV12-4	TRBJ2-7	15	CASGPGLAGAYEQYF	TGTGCCAGCGGGCCGGGACTAGCGGGAGCTTACGAGCAGTACTTC
.	.	TRBV20-1	TRBJ1-2	11	CSAAGFYGYTF	TGCAGTGCTGCAGGGTTCTATGGCTACACCTTC
TRBD2	.	TRBV20-1	TRBJ2-1	18	CSARGGLAGDSPYNEQFF	TGCAGTGCTAGAGGCGGGCTAGCGGGGGACAGCCCCTACAATGAGCAGTTCTTC
TRBD1	few	TRBV6-2/TRBV6-3	TRBJ2-5	17	CASSTREAGQGIETQYF	TGTGCCAGCAGCACCAGAGAGGCCGGACAGGGCATAGAGACCCAGTACTTC
TRBD1	medium-sized	TRBV20-1	TRBJ1-5	15	CSATSRTGGFQPQHF	TGCAGTGCTACCTCTCGGACAGGGGGCTTTCAGCCCCAGCATTTT